The sequence of this T cell receptor (beta chain) was determined in a study of blood T cell repertoires in COVID-19. Cohort assignment relied on participant-reported clinical history. Measured with immunoSEQ multiplex PCR; TCRdb has only the in-frame clones, and not every one. In the table there are about 240,000 clones, about 89% of which are singletons. This CDR3 is 13 amino acids long. Looked up from germline, CDR1 is MDHEN and CDR2 is SYDVKM. Trimming took 6 bases from V and 1 from J, leaving 9 bases between them. The sequencing input was PBMCs or T cells enriched from blood (not recorded which). The sequence came from a woman aged 30 to 39 who had recovered from COVID-19. The V call is TRBV28, the J call TRBJ1-1; D is unresolved. For the CDR3, the DNA is TGTGCCAGCAGGGGAGACACGAACACTGAAGCTTTCTTT. Amino acid sequence: CASRGDTNTEAFF. The complete variable domain, with remaining parts taken from reference TRBV28 and TRBJ1-1, reads DVKVTQSSRYLVKRTGEKVFLECVQDMDHENMFWYRQDPGLGLRLIYFSYDVKMKEKGDIPEGYSVSREKKERFSLILESASTNQTSMYLCASRGDTNTEAFFGQGTRLTVV.